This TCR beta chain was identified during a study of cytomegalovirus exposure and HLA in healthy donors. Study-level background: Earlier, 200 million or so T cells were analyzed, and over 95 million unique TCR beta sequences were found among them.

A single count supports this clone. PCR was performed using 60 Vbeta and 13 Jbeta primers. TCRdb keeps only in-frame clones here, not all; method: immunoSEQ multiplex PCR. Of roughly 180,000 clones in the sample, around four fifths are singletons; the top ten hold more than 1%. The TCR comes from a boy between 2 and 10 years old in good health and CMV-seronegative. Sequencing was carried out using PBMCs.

The CDR3, as DNA: TGCAGTGCCAGGGTGGGAGATACGCAGTATTTT. This translates into CSARVGDTQYF. The rearrangement uses TRBV20-1 and TRBJ2-3, with a tentative D call TRBD1 (5 bases). Trimming removed 6 bases at V and 5 bases at J, with 9 bases between. CDR3 size: 11 residues. Germline CDR1 and CDR2: DFQATT and SNEGSKA (reference sequence).